This entry lists 10 T cell receptor beta chains sequenced from one sample in a study of T cells in Graves' hyperthyroidism and ophthalmopathy. Template material for amplifying TCR beta CDR3 regions consisted of RNA transcripts. Using the HTBI primer set, a first-round RT-PCR was run on the TCR CDR3. TCRdb reprocessed the multiplex PCR reads with MiXCR, giving one entry per CDR3 protein. The sample contains 350,000 to 400,000 distinct CDR3 sequences, just under 15% of which appear only once. Sequencing input: blood. The receptor set was obtained from a woman aged 25 to 39 with Graves' hyperthyroidism.

The gene calls are TRBV19 and TRBJ2-5; no clear D. Trimming pared 3 bases from V and 2 bases from J, leaving 7 bases between. The CDR3 is 13 amino acids. The V gene's germline CDR1 is LNHDA and CDR2 SQIVND (reference sequence). The CDR3 loop is CASSIGGQETQYF. The CDR3 DNA follows: TGTGCCAGTAGTATCGGCGGACAAGAGACCCAGTACTTC.

This clonotype was observed at least ten times. V usage is TRBV6-2 or TRBV6-3 and J usage is TRBJ2-7, with 10 nucleotides matching TRBD2. The V segment lost 0 bases and the J segment 2 bases; nucleotides outside the gene matches: 10. The germline V gene has CDR1 MNHEY and CDR2 SVGEGT. CDR3 length: 18 residues. The CDR3 sequence is CASSYSGSLAGAPYEQYF. DNA of the CDR3: TGTGCCAGCAGTTACTCGGGGTCTCTAGCGGGGGCCCCCTACGAGCAGTACTTC.

This chain uses TRBV5-1 with TRBJ2-7; tentative D call: TRBD1 (6 bases). The CDR3 extends over 14 amino acids. The germline V and J ends were trimmed by 4 bases and 0 bases, with 11 bases remaining between them. Per germline, CDR1 SGHRS and CDR2 YFSETQ. This CDR3 is CASSEIQGSYEQYF. In nucleotides, the CDR3 is TGCGCCAGCAGCGAAATACAGGGCTCCTACGAGCAGTACTTC.

This clonotype has a count of ten or more. The genes are TRBV3-1 and TRBJ1-2; D uncertain. V was trimmed by 1 base and J by 3 bases, leaving 6 bases between them. The CDR3 length is 13 residues. Looked up from germline, CDR1 is LGHDT and CDR2 is YNNKEL (reference sequence). CDR3 nucleotide sequence: TGTGCCAGCAGCCAAGCCACAGACTATGGCTACACCTTC. Its translation is CASSQATDYGYTF.

The rearrangement joins TRBV9 to TRBJ2-3; tentative D call: TRBD2 (6 bases). This CDR3 has 15 residues. Trimming took 0 bases from V and 6 from J, leaving 14 bases between them. The germline CDR1 and CDR2 sequences are SGDLS and YYNGEE. CDR3 in amino acids: CASSVEEGVWDTQYF. Here the CDR3 DNA reads TGTGCCAGCAGCGTAGAGGAGGGAGTCTGGGATACGCAGTATTTT.

The sample holds a few counts of this clonotype. V usage is TRBV11-2 and J usage is TRBJ2-4; D is undetermined. Looked up from germline, CDR1 is SGHAT and CDR2 is FQNNGV. The CDR3 is 16 amino acids. V gave up 1 base and J gave up 2 bases, with 12 bases separating them. The CDR3 reads CASSLVPSSSKNIQYF. The CDR3 DNA sequence: TGTGCCAGCAGCTTAGTGCCGAGTAGTTCCAAAAACATTCAGTACTTC.

This clonotype was recorded a few times. The chain links TRBV3-1 to TRBJ2-7, with 8 nucleotides matching TRBD1. V dropped 5 bases and J dropped 5; count of bases not matched to a gene: 5. The CDR3 is 13 amino acids. Per germline, CDR1 LGHDT and CDR2 YNNKEL (reference sequence). The CDR3 nucleotides are TGTGCCAGCAGCATAGGACAGGGCCACGAGCAGTACTTC. This codes for CASSIGQGHEQYF.

This clonotype was recorded a few times. The rearrangement links TRBV6-1 to TRBJ2-7, with 10 bases matching TRBD2. Trimming took 7 bases from V and 4 from J; bases not matched to a gene: 7. CDR1 and CDR2 from the germline V gene are MNHNS and SASEGT. This CDR3 has 14 amino acids. The CDR3 is CASIDLAGVYEQYF. DNA for the CDR3: TGTGCCAGCATTGATCTAGCGGGGGTATACGAGCAGTACTTC.

V is TRBV7-8 and J is TRBJ2-1, with 10 positions matching TRBD2. Germline CDR1 is SGHVS and CDR2 is FQNEAQ. CDR3 length equals 14 residues. The V segment lost 1 base and the J segment 15 bases; nucleotides outside the gene matches: 9. The CDR3 sequence: CASSLGLAGELRFF. DNA of the CDR3: TGTGCCAGCAGCTTAGGGCTAGCGGGAGAGTTGCGGTTCTTC.

The table lists this clonotype with a few counts. The chain has TRBV24-1 and TRBJ2-7, with TRBD1 matching 7 bases. The CDR3 has 16 amino acids. Losses at the gene ends were 3 bases for V and 1 base for J; bases not matched to a gene: 8. CDR1 and CDR2 from the germline V gene are KGHDR and SFDVKD. The CDR3 DNA sequence: TGTGCCACCAGTGATATATCGCGACAGGGTTCCTACGAGCAGTACTTC. Amino acids: CATSDISRQGSYEQYF.